This TCR beta chain was sequenced for a study of CD8 T cells in ankylosing spondylitis. Study-wide results and caveats: Characteristic, it appeared, of ankylosing spondylitis blood was a TCR beta motif of roughly eight highly homologous variants. Previous work reported some of these motif variants in the synovial fluid and blood of reactive arthritis. Relatively scarce in peripheral blood, disease-linked clones were CD8+.

TCRdb re-called the 5' RACE reads with MiXCR, one entry per CDR3 protein. Here the sample spans more than 650,000 distinct CDR3 sequences, over 9.5% being singletons. This clonotype appeared a few times. Its specificity is not known. The clonotype was recovered from a male donor with ankylosing spondylitis. Material: blood, either unsorted or a sorted T cell fraction (not recorded which).

The CDR3: CASSSGTGPDTQYF. The CDR3 region has the DNA TGCGCCAGCAGCAGCGGGACAGGGCCAGATACGCAGTATTTT. The rearrangement links TRBV5-1 to TRBJ2-3; 9 nucleotides line up with TRBD1. Unmatched junction bases numbered 4, after V lost 4 bases and J lost 4 bases. The CDR3 loop spans 14 amino acids. Germline V gene data show CDR1 as SGHRS and CDR2 as YFSETQ.